A selection of T cell receptor beta chains follows, all from one sample in a study of T cell responses to AZD1222 COVID-19 vaccine. Generated by immunoSEQ multiplex PCR, the TCRdb table keeps only in-frame clones and is missing some. The table includes around 110,000 clones, nearly 90% detected once. The sequencing used peripheral blood, collected 28 days after the second AZD1222 dose. Receptors were obtained from an adult who received the AZD1222 COVID-19 vaccine. The CDR3 runs from the conserved cysteine through the conserved F or W. The D gene is left open where the match is weak. Clone size, where shown, is once, few, many, or a class for clones that have expanded.

J gene	D gene	V gene	clone size	CDR3 DNA	CDR3 protein
TRBJ1-2	NA	TRBV6-1	NA	TGTGCCAGCAGTGAAACCTTTCCGCGGGGCCGGGACTATGGCTACACCTTC	CASSETFPRGRDYGYTF
TRBJ2-7	TRBD2	TRBV7-9	few	TGTGCCAGCAGCGTCAGTCCTAGCGGGGGGTCCTACGAGCAGTACTTC	CASSVSPSGGSYEQYF
TRBJ2-7	NA	TRBV4-1	NA	TGCGCCAGCAGCCAAGGGGTCTCCTACGAGCAGTACTTC	CASSQGVSYEQYF
TRBJ2-6	NA	TRBV30	NA	TGTGCCTGGAGTTTTGGCGGCTCTGGGGCCAACGTCCTGACTTTC	CAWSFGGSGANVLTF
TRBJ1-2	TRBD1	TRBV7-9	NA	TGTGCCAGCAGCTTAGGGACAGGGGACTATGGCTACACCTTC	CASSLGTGDYGYTF
TRBJ1-2	TRBD1	TRBV19	NA	TGTGCCAGTAGTACCGGGACAGCCTCCTATGGCTACACCTTC	CASSTGTASYGYTF
TRBJ1-4	TRBD1	TRBV28	NA	TGTGCCAGCAGTTATGGACAGGGCGTGCGTACGGGTGAAAAACTGTTTTTT	CASSYGQGVRTGEKLFF
TRBJ2-7	TRBD1	TRBV6-1	NA	TGTGCCAGCAGTGAAGGTACAGGGGCTTTAACTGGCGAGCAGTACTTC	CASSEGTGALTGEQYF
TRBJ1-2	TRBD1	TRBV5-1	NA	TGCGCCACTTCGGGACAGGGCAACTATGGCTACACCTTC	CATSGQGNYGYTF
TRBJ2-2	NA	TRBV5-1	NA	TGCGCCAGCAGCCTCAGGGGGGACACCGGGGAGCTGTTTTTT	CASSLRGDTGELFF
TRBJ1-5	TRBD1	TRBV6-5	NA	TGTGCCACCTCCCTCCAGGGGGATCAGCCCCAGCATTTT	CATSLQGDQPQHF